This TCR beta chain was sequenced for a study of naive and memory T cell subsets. There are a few counts of this clonotype. An equimolar mix of two oligonucleotides served as the beta constant-region primer for TRBC1 and TRBC2. TCRdb recomputed calls from the UMI-ligation and nested PCR reads with MiXCR, one row per CDR3 protein. The sample holds 70,000 to 95,000 distinct CDR3 sequences, roughly 7.3% seen once. J gave up 7 bases and V 3 bases, and 4 bases lay outside the gene matches. The germline V gene encodes CDR1 LNHDA and CDR2 SQIVND (reference sequence). This CDR3 has 14 amino acids. The material sequenced was central memory CD4+ T cells from blood. The chain couples TRBV19 to TRBJ1-4, with 8 bases identical to TRBD1. The source is a human donor in good health. The CDR3 DNA reads TGTGCCAGTAGTATGCGACAGGGGAGTGAAAAACTGTTTTTT. Amino acids: CASSMRQGSEKLFF.